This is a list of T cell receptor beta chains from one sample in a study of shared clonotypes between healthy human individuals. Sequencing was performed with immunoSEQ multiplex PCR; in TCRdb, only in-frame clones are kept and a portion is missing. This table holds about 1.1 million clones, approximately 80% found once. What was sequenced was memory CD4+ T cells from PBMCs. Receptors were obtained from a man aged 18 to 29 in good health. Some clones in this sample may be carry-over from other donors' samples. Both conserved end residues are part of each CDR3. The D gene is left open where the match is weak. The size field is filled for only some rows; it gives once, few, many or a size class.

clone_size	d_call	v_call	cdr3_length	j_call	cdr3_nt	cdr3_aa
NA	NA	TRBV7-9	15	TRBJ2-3	TGTGCCAGCACCCCTTTGGGGTTTAGGACAGATACGCAGTATTTT	CASTPLGFRTDTQYF
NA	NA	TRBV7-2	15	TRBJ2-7	TGTGCCAGCAGCTTAGCAGGTCAGGGAGCCTACGAGCAGTACTTC	CASSLAGQGAYEQYF
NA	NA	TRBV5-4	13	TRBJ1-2	TGTGCCAGCAGCTCCTCTCCGGGACCGGGCTACACCTTC	CASSSSPGPGYTF
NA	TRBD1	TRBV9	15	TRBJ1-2	TGTGCCAGCAGCGTAGGACTACATGACAGGGGAGTTGCGACCTTC	CASSVGLHDRGVATF
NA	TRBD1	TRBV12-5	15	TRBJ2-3	TGTGCTAGTGGTTTGGAGGGCAGGGGGTCGGATACGCAGTATTTT	CASGLEGRGSDTQYF
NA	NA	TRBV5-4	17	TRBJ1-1	TGTGCCAGCAGCCTGGGGGGGCGTGGTAGGGTGAACACTGAAGCTTTCTTT	CASSLGGRGRVNTEAFF
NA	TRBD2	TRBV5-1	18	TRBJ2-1	TGCGCCAGCAGCTTGGCCTTGCTAGCGGAGAGCTCCTACAATGAGCAGTTCTTC	CASSLALLAESSYNEQFF
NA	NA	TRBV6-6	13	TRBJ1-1	TGTGCCAGCCCCCTAGACCCTACGACGACAGCTTTCTTT	CASPLDPTTTAFF
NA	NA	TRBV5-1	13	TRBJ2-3	TGCGCCAGCAGCTTGGCTGAGGCAGATACGCAGTATTTT	CASSLAEADTQYF
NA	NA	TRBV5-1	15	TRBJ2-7	TGCGCCAGCAGCTTGGGATCGACACCATCCTACGAGCAGTACTTC	CASSLGSTPSYEQYF
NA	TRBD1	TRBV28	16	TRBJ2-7	TGTGCCAGCAGTTTAAAACCTCGGGACAGGAGCTACGAGCAGTACTTC	CASSLKPRDRSYEQYF
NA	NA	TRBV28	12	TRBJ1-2	TGTGCCAGTCACAGAGCTAACTATGGCTACACCTTC	CASHRANYGYTF
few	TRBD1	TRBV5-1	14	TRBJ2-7	TGCGCCAGCAGCTCACAGGGGGAGTCCTACGAGCAGTACTTC	CASSSQGESYEQYF
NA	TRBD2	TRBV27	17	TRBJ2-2	TGTGCCAGCACTCTAAGGGGAGGACTAGCGAACACCGGGGAGCTGTTTTTT	CASTLRGGLANTGELFF
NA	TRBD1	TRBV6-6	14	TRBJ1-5	TGTGCCAGCAGTTACCAAGACAGGGTGCAGCCCCAGCATTTT	CASSYQDRVQPQHF
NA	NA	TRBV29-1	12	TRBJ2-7	TGCAGCGTTGAAAACCAGGGTTACGAGCAGTACTTC	CSVENQGYEQYF
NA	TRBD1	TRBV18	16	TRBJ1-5	TGTGCCAGCTCACTGGACAGGGTCTATAGCAATCAGCCCCAGCATTTT	CASSLDRVYSNQPQHF
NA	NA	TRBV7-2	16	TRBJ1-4	TGTGCCAGCAGCCCCGGGACCGCCTCAACTAATGAAAAACTGTTTTTT	CASSPGTASTNEKLFF
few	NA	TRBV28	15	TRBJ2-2	TGTGCCAGCAGTTTAAGAGGGGTGAACACCGGGGAGCTGTTTTTT	CASSLRGVNTGELFF
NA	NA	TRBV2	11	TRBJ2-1	TGTGCCAGCCGCCTTTTGGGGGAGCAGTTCTTC	CASRLLGEQFF
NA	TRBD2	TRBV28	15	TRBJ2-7	TGTGCCAGCAGTCCAACATCCGGCGGGAGTAATGAGCAGTACTTC	CASSPTSGGSNEQYF
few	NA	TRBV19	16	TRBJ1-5	TGTGCCAGTAGTATCTCGGCCGGGACACCTAATCAGCCCCAGCATTTT	CASSISAGTPNQPQHF
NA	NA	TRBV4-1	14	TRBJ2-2	TGCGCCAGCAGCCAAGATGATCGCCTCGGGGAGCTGTTTTTT	CASSQDDRLGELFF
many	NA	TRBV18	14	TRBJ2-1	TGTGCCAGCTCACCAACGATGGGTGCGAATGAGCAGTTCTTC	CASSPTMGANEQFF
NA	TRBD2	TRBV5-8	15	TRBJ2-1	TGTGCCAGCAGCTTGTTTCTAGCGGACTACAATGAGCAGTTCTTC	CASSLFLADYNEQFF
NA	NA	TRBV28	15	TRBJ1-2	TGTGCCAGCAGTACGCTCAGGGCGTCCAACTATGGCTACACCTTC	CASSTLRASNYGYTF
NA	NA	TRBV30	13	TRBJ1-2	TGTGCCTGGACGCGGACGGAGGCGGGAGGCTACACCTTC	CAWTRTEAGGYTF
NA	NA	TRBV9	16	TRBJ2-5	TGTGCCAGCACCCCGTCGCCAGACGCTTTTTGGGAGACCCAGTACTTC	CASTPSPDAFWETQYF
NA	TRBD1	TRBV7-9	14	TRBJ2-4	TGTGCCAGCAGCCCGAGGGGACAGGGCGGCATTCAGTACTTC	CASSPRGQGGIQYF
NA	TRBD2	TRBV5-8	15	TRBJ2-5	TGTGCCAGCAGCCCGGGACTAGCGGGGGAGGAGACCCAGTACTTC	CASSPGLAGEETQYF
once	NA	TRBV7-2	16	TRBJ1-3	TGTGCCAGCAGCTTATATCAGGTCAGCTCTGGAAACACCATATATTTT	CASSLYQVSSGNTIYF
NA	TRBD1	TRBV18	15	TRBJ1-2	TGTGCCAGCTCGCCTGGACAGGGCTCCAACTATGGCTACACCTTC	CASSPGQGSNYGYTF
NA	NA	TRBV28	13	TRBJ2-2	TGTGCCAGCAGCACCCTCCTGAACGGGGAGCTGTTTTTT	CASSTLLNGELFF
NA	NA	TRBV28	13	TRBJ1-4	TGTGCCAGCAGCCATCGGCGTAATGAAAAACTGTTTTTT	CASSHRRNEKLFF
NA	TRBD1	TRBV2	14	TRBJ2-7	TGTGCCAGCGCACCGGGACAGGGTTCCTACGAGCAGTACTTC	CASAPGQGSYEQYF
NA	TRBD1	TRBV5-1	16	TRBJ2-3	TGCGCCAGCAGCGCTTCGACAGGGGCGGAGGCAGATACGCAGTATTTT	CASSASTGAEADTQYF
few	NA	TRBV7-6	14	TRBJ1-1	TGTGCCAGCAGCCAAGGATCACAGAACACTGAAGCTTTCTTT	CASSQGSQNTEAFF
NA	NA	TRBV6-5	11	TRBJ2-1	TGTGCCAGCAGCCTCGGTAGCCAGCAGTTCTTC	CASSLGSQQFF
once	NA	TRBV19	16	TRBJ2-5	TGTGCCAGTAGTATCATCCCGGTTCGGACAAAAGAGACCCAGTACTTC	CASSIIPVRTKETQYF
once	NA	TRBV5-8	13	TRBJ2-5	TGTGCCAGCAGCTTGGACCCGGGGGACACCCAGTACTTC	CASSLDPGDTQYF
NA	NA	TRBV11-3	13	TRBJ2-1	TGTGCCAGCAGCTTAGGGGCGGAGGGTGAGCAGTTCTTC	CASSLGAEGEQFF
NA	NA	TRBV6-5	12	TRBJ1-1	TGTGCCAGCAGAAGTTGGGACACTGAAGCTTTCTTT	CASRSWDTEAFF
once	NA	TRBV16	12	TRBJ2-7	TGTGCCAGCAGCCAATCAGTAAACGAGCAGTACTTC	CASSQSVNEQYF
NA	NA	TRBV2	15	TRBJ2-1	TGTGCCAGCAGTGGCGGGCCGAGCTCCTACAATGAGCAGTTCTTC	CASSGGPSSYNEQFF
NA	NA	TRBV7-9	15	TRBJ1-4	TGTGCCAGCAGCTTAATGGGCCCGGGAGAGGAAAAACTGTTTTTT	CASSLMGPGEEKLFF
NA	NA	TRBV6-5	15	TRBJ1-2	TGTGCCAGCAGTCCCTGGACACACCCTAACTATGGCTACACCTTC	CASSPWTHPNYGYTF
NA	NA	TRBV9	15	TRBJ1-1	TGTGCCAGCAGCGTAGACGGCAGGGGGAACACTGAAGCTTTCTTT	CASSVDGRGNTEAFF
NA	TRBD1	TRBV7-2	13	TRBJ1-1	TGTGCCAGCGACAGGGATGGCTTTTCTGAAGCTTTCTTT	CASDRDGFSEAFF
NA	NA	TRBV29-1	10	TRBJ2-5	TGCAGCGGCGGCCAGAAGACCCAGTACTTC	CSGGQKTQYF
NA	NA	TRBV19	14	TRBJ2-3	TGTGCCAGTTGCCCCTTTGGGGAGCCAGATACGCAGTATTTT	CASCPFGEPDTQYF